This T cell receptor (beta chain) was sequenced in a study of T cell changes during pregnancy in multiple sclerosis. Sequencing was performed with immunoSEQ multiplex PCR; in TCRdb, only in-frame clones are kept and a portion is missing. The table includes some 110,000 clones, approximately 90% detected once. Germline assignment: CDR1 KGHSH and CDR2 LQKENI. The CDR3 has 14 amino acids. Trimming pared 3 bases from V and 7 bases from J, leaving 12 bases between. The TCR originated in a female donor with multiple sclerosis, enrolled in a pregnancy study. The source material was peripheral blood, sampled in the third trimester of pregnancy. V gene TRBV18 combines with J gene TRBJ1-4, with D tentatively TRBD1 (6 bases). The CDR3 DNA is TGTGCCAGCTCACCGGACAGTTCGGGTGAAAAACTGTTTTTT. It is translated as CASSPDSSGEKLFF.